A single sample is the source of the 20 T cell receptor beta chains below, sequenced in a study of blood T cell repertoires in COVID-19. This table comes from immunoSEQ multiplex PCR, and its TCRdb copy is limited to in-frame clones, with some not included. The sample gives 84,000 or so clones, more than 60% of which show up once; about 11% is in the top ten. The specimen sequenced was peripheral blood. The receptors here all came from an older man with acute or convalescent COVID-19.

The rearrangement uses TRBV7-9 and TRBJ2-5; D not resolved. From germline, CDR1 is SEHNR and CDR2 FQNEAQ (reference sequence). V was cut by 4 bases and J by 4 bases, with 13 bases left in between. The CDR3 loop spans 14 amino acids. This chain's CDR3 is CASSWSESRETQYF. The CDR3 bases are TGTGCCAGCAGCTGGTCCGAGTCTCGAGAGACCCAGTACTTC.

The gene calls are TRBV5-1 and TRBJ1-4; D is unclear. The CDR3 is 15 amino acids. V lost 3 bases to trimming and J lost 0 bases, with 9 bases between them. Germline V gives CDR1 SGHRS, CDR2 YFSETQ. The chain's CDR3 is CASSSGSATNEKLFF. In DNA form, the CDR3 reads TGCGCCAGCAGCTCGGGTAGTGCAACTAATGAAAAACTGTTTTTT. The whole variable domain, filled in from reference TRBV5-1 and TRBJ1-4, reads KAGVTQTPRYLIKTRGQQVTLSCSPISGHRSVSWYQQTPGQGLQFLFEYFSETQRNKGNFPGRFSGRQFSNSRSEMNVSTLELGDSALYLCASSSGSATNEKLFFGSGTQLSVL.

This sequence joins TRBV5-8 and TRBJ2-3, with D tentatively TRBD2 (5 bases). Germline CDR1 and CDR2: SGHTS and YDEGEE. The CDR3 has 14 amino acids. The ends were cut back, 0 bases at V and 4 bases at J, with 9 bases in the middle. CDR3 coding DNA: TGTGCCAGCAGCTTGGGAGGGCAAGCAGATACGCAGTATTTT. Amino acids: CASSLGGQADTQYF.

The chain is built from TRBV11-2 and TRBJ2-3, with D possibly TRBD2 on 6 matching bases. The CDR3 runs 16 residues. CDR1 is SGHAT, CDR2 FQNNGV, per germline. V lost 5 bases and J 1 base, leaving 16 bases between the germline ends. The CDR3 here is CASSGGLARGTDTQYF. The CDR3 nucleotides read TGTGCCAGCAGCGGGGGGTTGGCTAGGGGCACAGATACGCAGTATTTT.

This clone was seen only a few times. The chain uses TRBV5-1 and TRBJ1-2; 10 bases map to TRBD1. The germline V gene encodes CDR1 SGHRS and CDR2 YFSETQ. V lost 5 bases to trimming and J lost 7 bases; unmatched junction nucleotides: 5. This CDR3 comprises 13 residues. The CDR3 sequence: CASRPGQGFGYTF. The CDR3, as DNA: TGCGCCAGCAGGCCGGGACAGGGGTTTGGCTACACCTTC.

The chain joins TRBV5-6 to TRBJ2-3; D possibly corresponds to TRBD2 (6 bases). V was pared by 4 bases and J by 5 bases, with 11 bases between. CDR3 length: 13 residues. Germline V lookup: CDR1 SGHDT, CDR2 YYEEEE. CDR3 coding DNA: TGTGCCAGCAGCAAGTCCGGGGGAGATACGCAGTATTTT. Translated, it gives CASSKSGGDTQYF.

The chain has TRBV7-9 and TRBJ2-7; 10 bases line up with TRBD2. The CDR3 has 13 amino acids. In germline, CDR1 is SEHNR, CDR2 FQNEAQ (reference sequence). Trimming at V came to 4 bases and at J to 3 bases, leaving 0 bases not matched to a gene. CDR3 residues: CASSSSGSYEQYF. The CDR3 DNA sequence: TGTGCCAGCAGCTCTAGCGGGAGCTACGAGCAGTACTTC.

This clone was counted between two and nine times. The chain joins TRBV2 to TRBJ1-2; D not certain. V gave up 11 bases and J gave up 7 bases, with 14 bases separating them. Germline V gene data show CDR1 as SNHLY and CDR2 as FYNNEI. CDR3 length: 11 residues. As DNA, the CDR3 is TGTGCCTCGGGTTCGGGTTTTGGCTACACCTTC. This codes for CASGSGFGYTF.

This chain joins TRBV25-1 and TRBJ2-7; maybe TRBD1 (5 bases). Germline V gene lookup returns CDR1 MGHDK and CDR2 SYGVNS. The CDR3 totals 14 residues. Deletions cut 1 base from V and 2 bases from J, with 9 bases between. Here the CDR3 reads CASSEWGGTYEQYF. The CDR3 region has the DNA TGTGCCAGCAGTGAATGGGGCGGTACCTACGAGCAGTACTTC.

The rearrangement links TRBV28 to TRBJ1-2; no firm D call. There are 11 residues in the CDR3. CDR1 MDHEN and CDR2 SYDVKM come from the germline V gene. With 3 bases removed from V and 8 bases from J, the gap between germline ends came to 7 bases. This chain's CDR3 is CASSFASGYTF. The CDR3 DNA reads TGTGCCAGCAGTTTCGCAAGCGGCTACACCTTC.

The CDR3 coding sequence is TGTGCCAGCAGTTCGACAGGGAGATATGGCTACACCTTC. This codes for CASSSTGRYGYTF. The rearrangement uses TRBV12-3 or TRBV12-4 and TRBJ1-2; 7 bases are a match to TRBD1. Trimming at V came to 4 bases and at J to 5 bases, leaving 4 bases not matched to a gene. The CDR3 covers 13 residues.

In DNA, the CDR3 is TGTGCCAGCAGTGTACAGCCGTCAGGGACTTACACCTTC. Amino acid sequence: CASSVQPSGTYTF. The chain combines TRBV2 with TRBJ1-2, with a weak D call TRBD1 (5 bases). V was clipped by 4 bases and J by 11 bases, with 17 bases between them. Germline values: CDR1 SNHLY, CDR2 FYNNEI. This CDR3 comprises 13 residues.

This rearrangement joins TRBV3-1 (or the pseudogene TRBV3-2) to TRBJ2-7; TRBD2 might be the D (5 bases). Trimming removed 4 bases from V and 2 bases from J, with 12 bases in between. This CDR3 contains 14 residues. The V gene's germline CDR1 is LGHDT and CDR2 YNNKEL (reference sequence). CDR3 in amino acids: CASSRQSGAYEQYF. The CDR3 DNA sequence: TGTGCCAGCAGCCGCCAGAGCGGTGCCTACGAGCAGTACTTC.

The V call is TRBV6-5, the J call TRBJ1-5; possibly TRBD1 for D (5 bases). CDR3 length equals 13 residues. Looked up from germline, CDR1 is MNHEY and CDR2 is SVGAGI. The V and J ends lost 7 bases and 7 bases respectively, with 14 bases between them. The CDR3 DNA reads TGTGCCAGCAAGAGCGCCGGGGGACAGCCCCAGCATTTT. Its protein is CASKSAGGQPQHF.

The CDR3 is CASSTDRGYYNEQFF. The CDR3 region has the DNA TGTGCCAGCAGTACGGACAGGGGATACTACAATGAGCAGTTCTTC. J is TRBJ2-1 and V is TRBV27, with TRBD1 matching 9 bases. The CDR3 consists of 15 residues. Germline CDR1 is MNHEY and CDR2 is SMNVEV (reference sequence). Trimming at V came to 5 bases and at J to 3 bases, leaving 5 bases not matched to a gene.

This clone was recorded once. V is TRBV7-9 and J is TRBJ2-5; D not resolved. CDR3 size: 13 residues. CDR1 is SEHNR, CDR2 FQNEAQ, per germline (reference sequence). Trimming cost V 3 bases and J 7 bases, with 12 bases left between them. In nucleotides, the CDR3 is TGTGCCAGCAGCTTTCACAGCCTGGGGACCCAGTACTTC. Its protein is CASSFHSLGTQYF.

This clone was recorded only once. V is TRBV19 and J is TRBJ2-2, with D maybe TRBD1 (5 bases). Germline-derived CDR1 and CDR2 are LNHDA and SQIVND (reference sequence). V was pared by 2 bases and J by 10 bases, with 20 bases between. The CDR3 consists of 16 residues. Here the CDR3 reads CASSIRPMVDTPELFF. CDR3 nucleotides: TGTGCCAGTAGTATACGCCCGATGGTGGACACCCCGGAGCTGTTTTTT.

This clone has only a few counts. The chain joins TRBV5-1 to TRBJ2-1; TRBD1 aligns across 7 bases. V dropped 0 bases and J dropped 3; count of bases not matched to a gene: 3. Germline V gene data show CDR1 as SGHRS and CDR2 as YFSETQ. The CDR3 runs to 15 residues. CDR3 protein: CASSLVGTDYNEQFF. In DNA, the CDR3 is TGCGCCAGCAGCTTGGTGGGGACAGACTACAATGAGCAGTTCTTC. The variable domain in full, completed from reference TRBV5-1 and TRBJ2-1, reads KAGVTQTPRYLIKTRGQQVTLSCSPISGHRSVSWYQQTPGQGLQFLFEYFSETQRNKGNFPGRFSGRQFSNSRSEMNVSTLELGDSALYLCASSLVGTDYNEQFFGPGTRLTVL.

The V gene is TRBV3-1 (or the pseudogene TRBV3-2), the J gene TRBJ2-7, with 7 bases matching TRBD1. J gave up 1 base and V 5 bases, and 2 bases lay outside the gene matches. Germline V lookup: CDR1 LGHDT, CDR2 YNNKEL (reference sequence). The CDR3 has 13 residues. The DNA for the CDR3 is TGTGCCAGCAGCACACAGGGGTCCTACGAGCAGTACTTC. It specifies CASSTQGSYEQYF.

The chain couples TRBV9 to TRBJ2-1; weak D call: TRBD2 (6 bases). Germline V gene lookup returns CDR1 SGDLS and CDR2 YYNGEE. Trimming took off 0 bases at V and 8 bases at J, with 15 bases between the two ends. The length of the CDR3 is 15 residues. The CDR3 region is CASSVASAVTYEQFF. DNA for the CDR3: TGTGCCAGCAGCGTAGCTAGCGCCGTAACATATGAGCAGTTCTTC.